These 11 T cell receptor beta chains were sequenced from one sample in a study of cytomegalovirus exposure and HLA in healthy donors (dated by TCRdb to 2015 to 2018). Libraries were made using the immunoSEQ multiplex PCR assay. For the multiplex PCR, a mixture combining 60 forward primers for TCR Vbeta segments and 13 reverse primers for TCR Jbeta segments was used. This is the immuneACCESS table as TCRdb keeps it, with only in-frame sequences that have V and J called. A part of the clones is gone; compared with another copy, unresolved V genes explain less than half, and the rest is unexplained. Here the sample has some 170,000 clones; 81% occur a single time. The top ten clones comprise roughly 4.4% of the sample. The sequenced material came from PBMCs. These TCRs come from a woman aged 18-29 years in good health and CMV-seropositive.

The rearrangement uses TRBV9 and TRBJ2-3, with 11 bases lining up with TRBD2. This CDR3 has 19 residues. Germline CDR1 and CDR2: SGDLS and YYNGEE. J lost 3 bases, V lost 0 bases, and 12 bases had no gene match. As DNA, the CDR3 is TGTGCCAGCAGCGTAGACCCTAGCGGGGGGTTGGGTAGGACAGATACGCAGTATTTT. Amino acid sequence: CASSVDPSGGLGRTDTQYF.

The chain joins TRBV7-3 to TRBJ1-2; 10 bases fit TRBD1. V was clipped by 5 bases and J by 7 bases; unmatched bases: 4. The CDR3 extends over 13 amino acids. Germline V CDR1 and CDR2: SGHTA, FQGTGA. The CDR3 protein is CASSAGQGFGYTF. The DNA for the CDR3 is TGTGCCAGCAGCGCGGGACAGGGGTTTGGCTACACCTTC.

This clone has just one count. The chain combines TRBV4-1 with TRBJ2-7; 7 nucleotides agree with TRBD2. CDR1 and CDR2 from the germline V gene are MGHRA and YSYEKL. The junction had 9 bases not matched to a gene; V was cut back by 3 bases and J by 4 bases. This CDR3 is built from 15 residues. The CDR3 protein is CASSQGWEGPYEQYF. The CDR3 bases are TGCGCCAGCAGCCAGGGGTGGGAGGGTCCGTACGAGCAGTACTTC.

This clone was recorded once. The chain recombines TRBV2 with TRBJ2-2, with 7 nucleotides matching TRBD2. Germline V CDR1 and CDR2: SNHLY, FYNNEI. The CDR3 has 16 residues. V lost 6 bases, J lost 6 bases, and 13 bases stayed unmatched. This chain's CDR3 is CASSMRQRGGAGELFF. CDR3 nucleotides: TGTGCCAGCAGCATGAGACAGCGGGGAGGCGCCGGGGAGCTGTTTTTT.

CDR3 DNA: TGTGCCAGCAGTCTCTACCGGGGACTAAAGTCCTACGAGCAGTACTTC. Residues: CASSLYRGLKSYEQYF. This sequence joins TRBV4-2 and TRBJ2-7, with 7 bases lining up with TRBD2. In germline, CDR1 is LGHNA, CDR2 YNFKEQ. With 6 bases clipped from V and 1 base from J, the junction kept 12 bases outside the gene matches. The CDR3 is 16 amino acids.

There are a few counts of this clone. The chain recombines TRBV29-1 with TRBJ1-1; TRBD1 might be the D (6 bases). V was clipped by 4 bases and J by 1 base, with 19 bases between them. The germline gives CDR1 SQVTM, CDR2 ANQGSEA. This CDR3 has 16 residues. CDR3 bases: TGCAGCGTTGCGTACGTACGGGGGGCCAGGAACACTGAAGCTTTCTTT. Its protein is CSVAYVRGARNTEAFF.

This sequence joins TRBV9 and TRBJ1-2; no definite D call. Trimming removed 4 bases at V and 5 bases at J, with 18 bases between. Germline-derived CDR1 and CDR2 are SGDLS and YYNGEE. CDR3 length: 15 residues. DNA for the CDR3: TGTGCCAGCAGCTTTCGTCCAATTGGGCTATATGGCTACACCTTC. This translates into CASSFRPIGLYGYTF.

The rearrangement links TRBV19 to TRBJ1-6; 8 bases map to TRBD1. With 3 bases clipped from V and 10 bases from J, the junction kept 5 bases outside the gene matches. The CDR3 runs 14 residues. Germline V gene sequence: CDR1 LNHDA, CDR2 SQIVND (reference sequence). CDR3 sequence: CASSIGQGISPLHF. The CDR3 coding sequence is TGTGCCAGTAGTATCGGACAGGGCATCTCACCCCTCCACTTT.

The V gene is TRBV7-2, the J gene TRBJ2-7; perhaps TRBD1 as D (5 bases). The CDR3 covers 14 residues. V was shortened by 5 bases and J by 0 bases, with 11 bases between the two germline ends. Germline V lookup: CDR1 SGHTA, CDR2 FQGNSA. CDR3 bases: TGTGCCAGCAGCGAGACCAGGGCCTCCTACGAGCAGTACTTC. Amino acids: CASSETRASYEQYF.

This clone has just a few counts. V gene TRBV11-2 combines with J gene TRBJ2-7; TRBD2 matches at 9 bases. The CDR3 runs to 17 residues. V lost 0 bases and J lost 0; bases outside the gene matches: 6. CDR1 is SGHAT and CDR2 is FQNNGV in the germline V gene. The CDR3 coding sequence is TGTGCCAGCAGCTTAGAGGGACTAGCTCCTGACTCCTACGAGCAGTACTTC. This translates into CASSLEGLAPDSYEQYF. The variable domain in full, with the rest retrieved from reference TRBV11-2 and TRBJ2-7, is EAGVAQSPRYKIIEKRQSVAFWCNPISGHATLYWYQQILGQGPKLLIQFQNNGVVDDSQLPKDRFSAERLKGVDSTLKIQPAKLEDSAVYLCASSLEGLAPDSYEQYFGPGTRLTVT.

This clone has a single count. The chain couples TRBV7-2 to TRBJ2-5, with TRBD2 matching 11 bases. Germline loops: CDR1 SGHTA, CDR2 FQGNSA. V dropped 5 bases and J dropped 3; count of bases not matched to a gene: 8. The CDR3 has 16 amino acids. In DNA form, the CDR3 reads TGTGCCAGCAGCCCTCCCGGGACTAGCGGTGAAGAGACCCAGTACTTC. It codes for CASSPPGTSGEETQYF.